This entry lists 6 T cell receptor beta chains sequenced from one sample in a study of blood T cell repertoires in COVID-19 (dated by TCRdb to between 2020 and 2021). The method was the immunoSEQ multiplex PCR assay. The table was pulled from immuneACCESS by TCRdb, which kept in-frame rearrangements only. Such tables lose some clones; where checked, under half of the loss comes from unresolved V genes, and the rest has no known cause. Here the sample has some 400,000 clones; around 87% occur a single time. The ten largest clones take up 1% to 1.5% of the sample. The specimen was PBMCs or T cells enriched from blood (not recorded which). The receptors were sampled from a man younger than 45 who had recovered from COVID-19.

The chain links TRBV18 to TRBJ1-6; a weak D match, TRBD1 (6 bases). The V end was cut by 3 bases, the J end by 5 bases, with 11 bases between. This CDR3 is built from 15 residues. Germline CDR1 is KGHSH and CDR2 is LQKENI. The CDR3 loop is CASSPSGGNNSPLHF. CDR3 coding DNA: TGTGCCAGCTCACCGTCTGGGGGCAATAATTCACCCCTCCACTTT.

The chain is built from TRBV6-6 and TRBJ1-2, with 11 bases identical to TRBD1. CDR3 length: 16 residues. J gave up 2 bases and V 4 bases, and 6 bases lay outside the gene matches. Germline lookup yields CDR1 MNHNY and CDR2 SVGAGI (reference sequence). For the CDR3, the DNA is TGTGCCAGCAGTTCGGACAGGGGGCGCAAAAACTATGGCTACACCTTC. Translating gives CASSSDRGRKNYGYTF.

The chain has TRBV18 and TRBJ1-1; perhaps TRBD1 as D (6 bases). CDR1 is KGHSH and CDR2 is LQKENI in the germline V gene. The CDR3 loop spans 13 amino acids. Trimming pared 7 bases from V and 1 base from J, leaving 10 bases between. CDR3 sequence (DNA): TGTGCCAGCTTTCAGGGGAGGAACACTGAAGCTTTCTTT. The encoded protein is CASFQGRNTEAFF.

This clone came up once. The J gene is TRBJ1-3, the V gene TRBV2; TRBD1 might be the D (5 bases). The CDR3 is made up of 16 amino acids. V gave up 7 bases and J gave up 0 bases, with 16 bases separating them. CDR1 is SNHLY, CDR2 FYNNEI, per germline. Written as DNA, the CDR3 is TGTGCCAGCACTAAACAGGATCTTAGCTCTGGAAACACCATATATTTT. Residues: CASTKQDLSSGNTIYF.

V gene TRBV5-1 combines with J gene TRBJ1-6, with D maybe TRBD1 (5 bases). Germline V gene data show CDR1 as SGHRS and CDR2 as YFSETQ. The CDR3 is made up of 13 amino acids. Trimming pared 5 bases from V and 4 bases from J, leaving 7 bases between. The CDR3 region is CASRRQYNSPLHF. Written as DNA, the CDR3 is TGCGCCAGCAGAAGACAGTATAATTCACCCCTCCACTTT.

On this clone: Germline and junction disagree at one end, which may indicate a read error. This chain uses TRBV25-1 with TRBJ1-4; the D is unclear. CDR1 is MGHDK and CDR2 is SYGVNS in the germline V gene. The CDR3 sequence is 14 residues long. The CDR3 spells CARPHSPTNEKLFF. CDR3 nucleotide sequence: TGTGCCAGGCCCCACAGCCCGACTAACGAAAAACTGTTTTTT.